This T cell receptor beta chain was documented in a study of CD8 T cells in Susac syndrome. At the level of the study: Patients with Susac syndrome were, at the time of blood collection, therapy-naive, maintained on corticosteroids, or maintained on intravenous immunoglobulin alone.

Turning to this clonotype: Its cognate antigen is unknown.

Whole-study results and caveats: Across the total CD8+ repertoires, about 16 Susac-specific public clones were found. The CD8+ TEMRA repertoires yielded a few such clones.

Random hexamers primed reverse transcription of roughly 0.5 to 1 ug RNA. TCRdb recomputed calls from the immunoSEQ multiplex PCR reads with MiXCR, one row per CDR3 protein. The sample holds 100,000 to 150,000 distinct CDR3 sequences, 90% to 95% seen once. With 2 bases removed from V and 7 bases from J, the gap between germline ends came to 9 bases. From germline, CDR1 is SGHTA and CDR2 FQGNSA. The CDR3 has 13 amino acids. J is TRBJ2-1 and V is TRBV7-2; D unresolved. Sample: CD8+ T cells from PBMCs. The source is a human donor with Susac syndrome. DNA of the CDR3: TGTGCCAGCAGCTTATCCCTGGGAAATGAGCAGTTCTTC. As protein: CASSLSLGNEQFF.